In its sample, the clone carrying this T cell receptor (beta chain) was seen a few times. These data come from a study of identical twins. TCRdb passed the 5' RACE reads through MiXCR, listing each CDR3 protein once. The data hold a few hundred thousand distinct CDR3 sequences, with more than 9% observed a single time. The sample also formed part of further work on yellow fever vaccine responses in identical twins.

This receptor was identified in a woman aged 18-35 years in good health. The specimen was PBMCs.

CDR3 region: CSARSGTIQRYNEQFF. CDR3 coding DNA: TGCAGTGCTAGGAGTGGGACGATTCAGAGGTACAATGAGCAGTTCTTC. The rearrangement joins TRBV20-1 to TRBJ2-1; the D gene could be TRBD1 or TRBD2 (5 bases each). Trimming left V 3 bases short and J 4 bases short, with 19 bases between. The CDR3 sequence is 16 residues long. Germline V gives CDR1 DFQATT, CDR2 SNEGSKA (reference sequence).